This entry features one T cell receptor beta chain sequence. Per the authors' pipeline: Using reference gene primer amplification, nucleated cell counts were estimated. Measured with immunoSEQ multiplex PCR; TCRdb has only the in-frame clones, and not every one. V and J calls and clone size are those listed in that table; D and trimming were worked out from the DNA. The sample holds some 180,000 clones, roughly 85% seen once. This CDR3 is 13 amino acids long. The germline CDR1 and CDR2 sequences are SGHAT and FQNNGV. V lost 6 bases and J lost 7; bases outside the gene matches: 8. The data were obtained in a study of blood T cell repertoires in COVID-19. Overall study context: Spain, Italy and the United States supplied samples that represented acute and convalescent COVID-19. PBMCs, B-cell-depleted T cells, or T cells provided the cDNA or gDNA that made up the material.

This chain uses TRBV11-2 with TRBJ1-1; 7 nucleotides match TRBD1. This TCR derives from a woman aged 60-75 years with acute or convalescent COVID-19. The sequenced material came from peripheral blood. DNA for the CDR3: TGTGCCAGCAGAATGACAGGGAATATTGAAGCTTTCTTT. It codes for CASRMTGNIEAFF.